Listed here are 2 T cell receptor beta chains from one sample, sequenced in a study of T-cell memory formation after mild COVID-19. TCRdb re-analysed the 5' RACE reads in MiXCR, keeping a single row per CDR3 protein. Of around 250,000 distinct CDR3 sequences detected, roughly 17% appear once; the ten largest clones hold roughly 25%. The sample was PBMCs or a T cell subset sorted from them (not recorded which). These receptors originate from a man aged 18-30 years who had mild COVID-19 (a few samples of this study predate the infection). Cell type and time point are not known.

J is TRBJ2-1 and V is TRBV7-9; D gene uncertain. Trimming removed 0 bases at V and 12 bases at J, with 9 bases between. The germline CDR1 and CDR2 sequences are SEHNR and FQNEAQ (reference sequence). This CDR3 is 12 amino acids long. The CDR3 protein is CASSLAVAWQFF. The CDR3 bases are TGTGCCAGCAGCTTAGCCGTGGCGTGGCAGTTCTTC.

The CDR3 nucleotides read TGTGCCAGCAGGAGACGGCGGACGGGAAACACTGAAGCTTTCTTT. Translation gives CASRRRRTGNTEAFF. The rearrangement joins TRBV2 to TRBJ1-1; no clear D gene. Trimming removed 6 bases at V and 2 bases at J, with 16 bases between. CDR1 and CDR2 from the germline V gene are SNHLY and FYNNEI. This CDR3 comprises 15 residues.